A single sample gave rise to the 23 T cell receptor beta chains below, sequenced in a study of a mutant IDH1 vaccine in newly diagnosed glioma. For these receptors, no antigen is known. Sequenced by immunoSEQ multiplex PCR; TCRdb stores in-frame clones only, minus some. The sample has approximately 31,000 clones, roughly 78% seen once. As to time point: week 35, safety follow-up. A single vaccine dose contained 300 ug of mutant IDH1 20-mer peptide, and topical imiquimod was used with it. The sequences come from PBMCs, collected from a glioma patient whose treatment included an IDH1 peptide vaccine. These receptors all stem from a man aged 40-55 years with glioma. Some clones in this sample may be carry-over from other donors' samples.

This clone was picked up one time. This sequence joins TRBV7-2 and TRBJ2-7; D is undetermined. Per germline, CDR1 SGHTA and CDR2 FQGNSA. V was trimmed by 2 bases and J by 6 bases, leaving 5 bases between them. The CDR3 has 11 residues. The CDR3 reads CASSLMSEQYF. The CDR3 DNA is TGTGCCAGCAGCTTAATGTCCGAGCAGTACTTC.

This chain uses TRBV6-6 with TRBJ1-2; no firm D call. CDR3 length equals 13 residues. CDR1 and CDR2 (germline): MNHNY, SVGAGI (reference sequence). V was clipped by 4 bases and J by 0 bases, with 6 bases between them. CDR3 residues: CASSLSPNYGYTF. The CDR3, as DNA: TGTGCCAGCAGTTTATCCCCTAACTATGGCTACACCTTC.

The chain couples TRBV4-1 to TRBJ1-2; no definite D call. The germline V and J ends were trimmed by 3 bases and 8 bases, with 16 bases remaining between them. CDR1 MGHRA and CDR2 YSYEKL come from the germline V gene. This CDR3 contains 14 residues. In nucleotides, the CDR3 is TGCGCCAGCAGCCACCCCCGCACTGACGGAGGCTACACCTTC. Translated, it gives CASSHPRTDGGYTF.

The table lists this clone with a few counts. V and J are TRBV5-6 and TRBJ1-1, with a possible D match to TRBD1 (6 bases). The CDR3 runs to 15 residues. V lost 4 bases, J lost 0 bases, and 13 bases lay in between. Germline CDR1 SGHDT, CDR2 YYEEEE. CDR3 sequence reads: CASSPGQNMNTEAFF. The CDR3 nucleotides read TGTGCCAGCAGCCCCGGACAGAACATGAACACTGAAGCTTTCTTT.

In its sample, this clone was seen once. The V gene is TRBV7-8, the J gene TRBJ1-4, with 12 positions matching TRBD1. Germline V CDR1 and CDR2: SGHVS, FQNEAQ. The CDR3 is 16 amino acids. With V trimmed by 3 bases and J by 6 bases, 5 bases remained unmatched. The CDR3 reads CASSFSGTGGDEKLFF. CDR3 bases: TGTGCCAGCAGCTTTTCCGGGACAGGGGGCGATGAAAAACTGTTTTTT.

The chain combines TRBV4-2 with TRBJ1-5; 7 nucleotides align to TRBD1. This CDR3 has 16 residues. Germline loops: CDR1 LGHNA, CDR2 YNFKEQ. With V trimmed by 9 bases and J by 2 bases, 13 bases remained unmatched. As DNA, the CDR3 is TGTGCCAGTTCACCTGACAGGGAAAGAGGCAATCAGCCCCAGCATTTT. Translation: CASSPDRERGNQPQHF.

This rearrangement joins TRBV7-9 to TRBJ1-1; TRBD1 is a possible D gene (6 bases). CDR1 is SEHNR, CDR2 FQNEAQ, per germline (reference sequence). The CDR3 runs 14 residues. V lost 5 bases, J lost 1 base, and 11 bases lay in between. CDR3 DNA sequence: TGTGCCAGCAGCGAGGGACACAAGAACACTGAAGCTTTCTTT. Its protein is CASSEGHKNTEAFF.

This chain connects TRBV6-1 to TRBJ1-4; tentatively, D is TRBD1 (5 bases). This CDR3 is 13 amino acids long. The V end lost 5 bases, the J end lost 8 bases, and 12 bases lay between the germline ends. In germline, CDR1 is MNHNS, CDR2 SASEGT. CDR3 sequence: CASSRGRSEKLFF. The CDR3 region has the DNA TGTGCCAGCAGTAGGGGACGGTCGGAAAAACTGTTTTTT.

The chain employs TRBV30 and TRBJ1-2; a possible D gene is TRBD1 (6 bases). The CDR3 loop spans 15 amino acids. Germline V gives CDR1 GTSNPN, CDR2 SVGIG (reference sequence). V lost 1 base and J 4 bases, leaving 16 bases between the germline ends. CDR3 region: CAWSAVSGTLYGYTF. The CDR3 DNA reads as TGTGCCTGGAGTGCCGTATCCGGGACACTCTATGGCTACACCTTC.

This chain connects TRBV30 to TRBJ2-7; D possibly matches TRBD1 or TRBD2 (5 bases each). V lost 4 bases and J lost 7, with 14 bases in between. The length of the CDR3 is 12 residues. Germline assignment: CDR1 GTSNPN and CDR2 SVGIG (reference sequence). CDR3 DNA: TGTGCCTGGACTGATGCTTGGGGGGAGCAGTACTTC. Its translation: CAWTDAWGEQYF.

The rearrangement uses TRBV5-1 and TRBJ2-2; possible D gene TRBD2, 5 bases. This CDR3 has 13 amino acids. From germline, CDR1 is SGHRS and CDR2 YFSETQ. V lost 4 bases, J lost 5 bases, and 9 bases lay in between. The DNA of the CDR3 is TGCGCCAGCAGCCTGAGGGAGACCGGGGAGCTGTTTTTT. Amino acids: CASSLRETGELFF.

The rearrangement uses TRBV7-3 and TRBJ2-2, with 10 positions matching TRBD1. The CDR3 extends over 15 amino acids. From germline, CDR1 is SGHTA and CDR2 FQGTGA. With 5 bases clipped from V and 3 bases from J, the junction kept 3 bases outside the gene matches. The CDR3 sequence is CASSPGTGDTGELFF. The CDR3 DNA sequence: TGTGCCAGCAGCCCCGGGACAGGGGACACCGGGGAGCTGTTTTTT.

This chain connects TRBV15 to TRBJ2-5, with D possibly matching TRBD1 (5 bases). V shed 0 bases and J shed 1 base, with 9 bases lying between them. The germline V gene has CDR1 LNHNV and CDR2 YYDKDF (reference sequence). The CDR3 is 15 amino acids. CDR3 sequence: CATSRDPGPQETQYF. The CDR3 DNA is TGTGCCACCAGCAGAGATCCAGGGCCCCAAGAGACCCAGTACTTC.

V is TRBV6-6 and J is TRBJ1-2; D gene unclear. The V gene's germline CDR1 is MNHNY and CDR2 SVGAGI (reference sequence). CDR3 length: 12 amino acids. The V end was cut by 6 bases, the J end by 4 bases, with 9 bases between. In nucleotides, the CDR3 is TGTGCCAGCAGGGACGGACTCTATGGCTACACCTTC. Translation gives CASRDGLYGYTF.

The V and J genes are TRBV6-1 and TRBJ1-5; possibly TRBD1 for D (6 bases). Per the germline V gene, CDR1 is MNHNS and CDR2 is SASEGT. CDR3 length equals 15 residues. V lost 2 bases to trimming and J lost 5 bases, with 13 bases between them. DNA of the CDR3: TGTGCCAGCAGTGAAAGGACAGAGGGCGATCAGCCCCAGCATTTT. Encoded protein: CASSERTEGDQPQHF.

The chain's CDR3 is CASSLVHIDYTF. Written as DNA, the CDR3 is TGTGCCAGCAGCTTAGTCCACATCGATTACACCTTC. The chain carries TRBV7-2 and TRBJ1-2; D unresolved. CDR3 length equals 12 residues. The V gene lost 1 base and the J gene lost 11 bases, with 11 bases spanning the gap. Looked up from germline, CDR1 is SGHTA and CDR2 is FQGNSA.

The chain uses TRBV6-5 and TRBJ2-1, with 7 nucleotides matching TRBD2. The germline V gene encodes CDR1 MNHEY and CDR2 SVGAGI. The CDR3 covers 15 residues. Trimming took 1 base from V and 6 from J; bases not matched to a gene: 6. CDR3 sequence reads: CASSYLGLGANEQFF. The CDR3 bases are TGTGCCAGCAGTTACTTAGGACTAGGCGCCAATGAGCAGTTCTTC.

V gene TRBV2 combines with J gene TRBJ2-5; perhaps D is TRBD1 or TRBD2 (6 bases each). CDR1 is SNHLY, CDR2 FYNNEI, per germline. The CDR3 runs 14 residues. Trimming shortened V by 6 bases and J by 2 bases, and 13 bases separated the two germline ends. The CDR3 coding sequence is TGTGCCAGCAGGGGAGGACAGAGACAAGAGACCCAGTACTTC. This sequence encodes CASRGGQRQETQYF.

The CDR3 spells CAISGTEGNTIYF. The CDR3 DNA reads TGTGCCATCAGCGGGACGGAAGGAAACACCATATATTTT. J is TRBJ1-3 and V is TRBV10-3, with TRBD1 as a possible D gene (5 bases). V lost 6 bases to trimming and J lost 4 bases, with 10 bases between them. CDR1 and CDR2 (germline): ENHRY, SYGVKD. The CDR3 has 13 residues.

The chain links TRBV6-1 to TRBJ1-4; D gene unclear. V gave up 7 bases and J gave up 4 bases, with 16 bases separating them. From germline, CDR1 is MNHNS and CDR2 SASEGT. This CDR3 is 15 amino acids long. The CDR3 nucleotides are TGTGCCAGCACCCCCCACGACGGTAATAATGAAAAACTGTTTTTT. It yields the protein CASTPHDGNNEKLFF.

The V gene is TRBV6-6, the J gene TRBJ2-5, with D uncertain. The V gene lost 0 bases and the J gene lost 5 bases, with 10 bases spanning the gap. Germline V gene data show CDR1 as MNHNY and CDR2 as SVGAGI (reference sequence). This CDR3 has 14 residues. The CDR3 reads CASSYSTKAETQYF. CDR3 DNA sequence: TGTGCCAGCAGTTACTCAACAAAGGCGGAGACCCAGTACTTC.

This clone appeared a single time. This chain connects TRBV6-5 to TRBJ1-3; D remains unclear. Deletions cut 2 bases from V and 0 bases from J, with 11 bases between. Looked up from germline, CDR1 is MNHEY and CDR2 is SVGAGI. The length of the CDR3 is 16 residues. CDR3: CASSYVPPGSGNTIYF. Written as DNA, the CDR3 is TGTGCCAGCAGTTACGTCCCCCCCGGCTCTGGAAACACCATATATTTT.

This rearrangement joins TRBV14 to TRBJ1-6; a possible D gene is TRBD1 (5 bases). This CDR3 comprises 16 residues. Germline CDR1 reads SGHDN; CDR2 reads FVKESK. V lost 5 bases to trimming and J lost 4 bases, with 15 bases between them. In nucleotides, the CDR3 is TGTGCCAGCAGCAGCGGGGCAAGACTTTATAATTCACCCCTCCACTTT. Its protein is CASSSGARLYNSPLHF.